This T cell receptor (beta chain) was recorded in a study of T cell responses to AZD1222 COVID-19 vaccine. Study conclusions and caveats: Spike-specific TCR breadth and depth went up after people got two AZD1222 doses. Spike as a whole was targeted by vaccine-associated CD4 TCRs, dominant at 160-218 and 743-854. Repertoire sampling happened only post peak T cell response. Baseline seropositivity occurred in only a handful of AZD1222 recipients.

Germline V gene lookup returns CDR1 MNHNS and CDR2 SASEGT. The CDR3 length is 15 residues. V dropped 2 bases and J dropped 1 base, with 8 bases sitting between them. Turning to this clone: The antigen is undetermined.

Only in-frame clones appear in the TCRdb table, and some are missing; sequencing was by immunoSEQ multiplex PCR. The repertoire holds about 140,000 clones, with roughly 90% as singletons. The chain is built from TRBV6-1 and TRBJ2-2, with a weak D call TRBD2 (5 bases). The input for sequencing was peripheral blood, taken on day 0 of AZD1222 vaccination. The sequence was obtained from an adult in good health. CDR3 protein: CASSEYGGNTGELFF. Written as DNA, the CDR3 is TGTGCCAGCAGTGAATACGGAGGGAACACCGGGGAGCTGTTTTTT.